This T cell receptor (beta chain) comes out of a study of T cells in Graves' hyperthyroidism and ophthalmopathy (dated by TCRdb to between 2018 and 2021). Background on the whole study: Peripheral blood was collected at initial diagnosis, before any treatment. In addition, the study compared T-cell repertoires in thyroid tissue and in blood from six Graves' hyperthyroidism patients. Following sampling, methimazole starting at 30 mg daily was given to hyperthyroidism patients, and high-dose intravenous methylprednisolone was given to ophthalmopathy patients. Prospective prediction of ophthalmopathy was tested in an independent validation cohort consisting of 18 hyperthyroidism patients and approximately 16 patients who later progressed to ophthalmopathy. TCR Vbeta CDR3 sequencing of some 140 peripheral blood samples (roughly 43 ophthalmopathy, around 80 hyperthyroidism and about 17 progressor patients) is reported in the paper. For training and testing, the 100 or so patients in the discovery cohort were randomly divided in a 7:3 ratio. A discovery cohort of 95 to 100 patients, roughly 43 with Graves' ophthalmopathy and about 58 with stable Graves' hyperthyroidism, was used to find distinguishing TCR V-J signatures. The study at large found these results: Most expanded thyroid clonotypes (frequency above 0.001) were also detected in blood, suggesting blood repertoires may reflect thyroid immune responses. In cross-validation, a model built on a 13 V-J signature told ophthalmopathy apart from stable hyperthyroidism with approximately 90% sensitivity and about 81% specificity, and in testing the same model reached 80%/75%. During validation, the model predicted progression to ophthalmopathy a median of about 6.5 months ahead of onset, with 60% to 71% sensitivity and almost 75% specificity. No statistical method was used to set the sample size in advance, and investigators knew the group allocation.

The TCR beta CDR3 regions were amplified from the RNA transcripts. A first-round RT-PCR of the TCR CDR3 used the HTBI primer set with the Qiagen OneStep RT-PCR kit. A second multiplex PCR round built the libraries, followed by size selection and purification. Paired-end sequencing of the libraries was performed with 100 bp reads on an Illumina HiSeq2000. Turning to the authors' computational methods: SOAPnuke was used to process the raw data, removing reads that contained adapters or uncalled bases, had a mean Phred below 15, or lacked an exact match to the constant primer or identifier. COPE v1.2.5 was used to merge the high-quality paired reads, and each unique nucleotide sequence was defined as a clonotype. Clonotypes were aligned to IMGT TRBV, TRBD and TRBJ reference segments using MiTCR v1.1. Analysis was restricted to V-J combinations with a frequency above 0.0001, which covered about 99% of repertoires. The TCS score was defined as F50 (clonal expansion) divided by E x V (chaos), with BLOSUM62-based TCRdist calculated between CDR3 peptides within each V-J. Welch's t-statistics and random forest reduced around 520 V-J features to about 13, which were used in a naive Bayes classifier (R e1071). Using fastp at Q25 and MiXCR, TCRdb reprocessed the public reads and kept productive beta chains. One record per CDR3 amino acid sequence lists the most common genes and DNA. The V and J calls reflect TCRdb's pipeline rather than the authors' work. This sample is represented by about 270,000 distinct CDR3 sequences; 20% to 25% of them were singletons. The top ten clonotypes cover over 55% of the sample.

This clonotype was counted between two and nine times. Its antigen is still unknown. No per-base quality is available; no much larger clone lies one base away. Inclusive of the bounding cysteine and phenylalanine, the CDR3 is 15 residues long. The kept DNA is CDR3 alone, 45 bases in frame from the first base. CDR1 and CDR2, looked up from the germline V gene, are SNHLY and FYNNEI. Ends trimmed: V by 4 bases, J by 10 bases; bases unmatched to a gene: 12. Moderately to severely active disease, a Clinical Activity Score of at least 3, a NOSPECS grade of at least 4, and a duration under 3 months were present in ophthalmopathy patients. Patients with uncontrolled infections, other autoimmune diseases, pregnancy or lactation were excluded. Clinical symptoms, serum thyroxine and TRAb, thyroid ultrasound, and orbital computed tomography formed the basis for the diagnoses. Ficoll-Paque density gradient centrifugation was used to isolate PBMCs from 8.5 to 10 ml of fresh peripheral blood. Total RNA was extracted with Trizol reagent, and quality was checked on an Agilent 2100 Bioanalyzer.

This TCR was recovered from a man aged 25 to 40 with Graves' ophthalmopathy. Recombination connected TRBV2 to TRBJ2-1, with 8 junctional bases fitting TRBD2. Sequencing was performed on blood. The CDR3 is CASSVVSGTPVEQFF. The bases are TGTGCCAGCAGTGTAGTTAGCGGGACCCCGGTCGAGCAGTTCTTC. The CDR3, completed at both ends by the reference TRBV2 and TRBJ2-1 genes, gives the full variable domain EPEVTQTPSHQVTQMGQEVILRCVPISNHLYFYWYRQILGQKVEFLVSFYNNEISEKSEIFDDQFSVERPDGSNFTLKIRSTKLEDSAMYFCASSVVSGTPVEQFFGPGTRLTVL.